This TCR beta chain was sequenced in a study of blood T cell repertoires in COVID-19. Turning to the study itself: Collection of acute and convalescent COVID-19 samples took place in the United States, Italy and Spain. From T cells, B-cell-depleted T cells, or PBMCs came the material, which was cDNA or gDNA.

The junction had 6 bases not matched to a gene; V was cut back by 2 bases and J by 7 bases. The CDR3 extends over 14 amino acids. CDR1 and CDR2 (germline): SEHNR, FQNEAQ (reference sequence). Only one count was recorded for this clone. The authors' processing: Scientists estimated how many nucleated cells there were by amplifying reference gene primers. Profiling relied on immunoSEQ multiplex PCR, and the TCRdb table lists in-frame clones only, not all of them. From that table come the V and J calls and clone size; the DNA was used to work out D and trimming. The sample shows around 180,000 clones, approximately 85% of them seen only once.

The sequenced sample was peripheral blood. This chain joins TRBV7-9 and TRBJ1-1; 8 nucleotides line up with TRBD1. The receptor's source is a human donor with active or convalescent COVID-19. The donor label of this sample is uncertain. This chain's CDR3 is CASSLFGTGLEAFF. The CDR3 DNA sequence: TGTGCCAGCAGCTTATTCGGGACAGGACTTGAAGCTTTCTTT.